The 5 T cell receptor beta chains given below trace back to one sample, sequenced in a study of blood T cells in healthy people across ages. Next came a second PCR, run for 7 to 11 cycles, which used a sample-barcoded 5' primer along with a J-beta primer mix. One entry per CDR3 protein results from TCRdb running MiXCR on the 5' RACE reads. There are some 750,000 distinct CDR3 sequences in the sample; 22% occur only once, and less than 25% lies in the top ten. Sample: blood. Receptors originate from a man between 65 and 85 years old in good health.

The J gene is TRBJ2-5, the V gene TRBV6-2 or TRBV6-3; 7 bases are a match to TRBD2. CDR1 and CDR2 from the germline V gene are MNHEY and SVGEGT. The CDR3 covers 16 residues. The J segment lost 3 bases and the V segment lost 7 bases, leaving 14 bases of the junction unmatched. The CDR3 here is CASNRGPAGSEETQYF. CDR3 bases: TGTGCCAGCAATAGGGGTCCAGCGGGATCCGAAGAGACCCAGTACTTC.

In this sample, this clonotype turned up many times. The gene calls are TRBV5-1 and TRBJ2-6; D not resolved. The CDR3 is 16 residues long. The V end was cut by 0 bases, the J end by 1 base, with 8 bases between. Germline CDR1 reads SGHRS; CDR2 reads YFSETQ. Written as DNA, the CDR3 is TGCGCCAGCAGCTTGGACAGAGTTTCTGGGGCCAACGTCCTGACTTTC. Amino acids: CASSLDRVSGANVLTF.

This clonotype was found a few times. V usage is TRBV3-1 and J usage is TRBJ1-1; 7 bases align to TRBD1. Germline CDR1 reads LGHDT; CDR2 reads YNNKEL (reference sequence). Losses at the gene ends were 6 bases for V and 3 bases for J; bases not matched to a gene: 10. This CDR3 contains 15 residues. The CDR3 loop is CASRRQGGWDTEAFF. CDR3 sequence (DNA): TGTGCCAGCAGGAGACAGGGAGGTTGGGACACTGAAGCTTTCTTT.

This rearrangement joins TRBV25-1 to TRBJ1-6; 7 bases line up with TRBD1. The CDR3 covers 16 residues. V shed 5 bases and J 8 bases; nucleotides not matched to a gene: 12. CDR1 is MGHDK, CDR2 SYGVNS, per germline. The CDR3 spells CASSQTRGRVYSPLHF. The CDR3 coding sequence is TGTGCCAGCAGTCAGACGAGGGGGCGCGTTTATTCACCCCTCCACTTT.

The chain couples TRBV5-1 to TRBJ1-1; 9 bases agree with TRBD1. The germline gives CDR1 SGHRS, CDR2 YFSETQ. This CDR3 contains 15 residues. The V gene end was trimmed by 3 bases and the J gene end by 2 bases; junction bases not matched to a gene: 5. The CDR3 is CASSSTGGANTEAFF. Here the CDR3 DNA reads TGCGCCAGCAGCTCGACAGGGGGAGCCAACACTGAAGCTTTCTTT.